The 10 T cell receptor beta chains below all came from one sample that was sequenced in a study of radiotherapy plus CTLA-4 blockade in lung cancer. The assay was immunoSEQ multiplex PCR, and TCRdb's table has in-frame clones only and misses some. The sample includes fewer than 65,000 clones, roughly 80% of them seen just once. The source was peripheral blood, collected from a patient treated with radiotherapy plus ipilimumab. Receptors were obtained from a human donor with non-small cell lung cancer who had a complete response to radiotherapy plus ipilimumab.

The gene calls are TRBV5-1 and TRBJ2-3; the D gene is possibly TRBD2 (6 bases). The CDR3 loop spans 16 amino acids. Trimming took 4 bases from V and 0 from J, leaving 15 bases between them. Germline assignment: CDR1 SGHRS and CDR2 YFSETQ. CDR3 residues: CASSPGGSTSTDTQYF. The DNA for the CDR3 is TGCGCCAGCAGCCCCGGGGGTTCCACTAGCACAGATACGCAGTATTTT. Supplemented by reference TRBV5-1 and TRBJ2-3, the full variable domain reads KAGVTQTPRYLIKTRGQQVTLSCSPISGHRSVSWYQQTPGQGLQFLFEYFSETQRNKGNFPGRFSGRQFSNSRSEMNVSTLELGDSALYLCASSPGGSTSTDTQYFGPGTRLTVL.

V is TRBV7-2 and J is TRBJ1-1; D is undetermined. V was cut by 0 bases and J by 2 bases, with 13 bases left in between. The CDR3 runs 16 residues. Germline V CDR1 and CDR2: SGHTA, FQGNSA. The chain's CDR3 is CASSLAGMEGNTEAFF. The CDR3 bases are TGTGCCAGCAGCTTAGCGGGTATGGAGGGCAACACTGAAGCTTTCTTT.

The chain combines TRBV6-5 with TRBJ1-1, with D perhaps TRBD1 (6 bases). The CDR3 has 14 residues. CDR1 MNHEY and CDR2 SVGAGI come from the germline V gene. The V and J ends lost 6 bases and 3 bases respectively, with 14 bases between them. The CDR3 loop reads CASRPGQSYTEAFF. Written as DNA, the CDR3 is TGTGCCAGCAGACCAGGACAGTCCTACACTGAAGCTTTCTTT.

The chain joins TRBV15 to TRBJ2-5, with a weak D call TRBD2 (7 bases). Trimming took off 7 bases at V and 5 bases at J, with 14 bases between the two ends. The CDR3 has 13 residues. Germline V gene data show CDR1 as LNHNV and CDR2 as YYDKDF (reference sequence). The CDR3 here is CATKGGVQETQYF. The CDR3 nucleotides are TGTGCCACCAAAGGGGGGGTTCAGGAGACCCAGTACTTC.

CDR3 nucleotide sequence: TGTGCCAGCAGCGGACACAGAGTTAACGCCGGGGAGCTGTTTTTT. This codes for CASSGHRVNAGELFF. The chain uses TRBV9 and TRBJ2-2, with unresolved D. CDR1 is SGDLS, CDR2 YYNGEE, per germline. V was shortened by 3 bases and J by 6 bases, with 15 bases between the two germline ends. This CDR3 is 15 amino acids long.

The chain is built from TRBV4-2 and TRBJ2-4, with unresolved D. The germline V gene has CDR1 LGHNA and CDR2 YNFKEQ. V gave up 2 bases and J gave up 5 bases, with 7 bases separating them. The CDR3 runs to 13 residues. CDR3 sequence (DNA): TGTGCCAGCAGCCAACTGGCTGAAAACATTCAGTACTTC. This gives the protein CASSQLAENIQYF.

V gene TRBV6-5 combines with J gene TRBJ2-1, with a weak D call TRBD2 (6 bases). The V gene's germline CDR1 is MNHEY and CDR2 SVGAGI. Between the trimmed V and J ends, which lost 0 bases and 0 bases, there was a span of 9 bases. The CDR3 contains 16 residues. This CDR3 reads CASSYSDGGSYNEQFF. For the CDR3, the DNA is TGTGCCAGCAGTTACTCGGACGGGGGCTCCTACAATGAGCAGTTCTTC.

The J gene is TRBJ2-7, the V gene TRBV7-9, with 7 bases fitting TRBD1. The CDR3 is 15 amino acids. Germline V gene data show CDR1 as SEHNR and CDR2 as FQNEAQ (reference sequence). With V trimmed by 0 bases and J by 2 bases, 4 bases remained unmatched. CDR3 DNA: TGTGCCAGCAGCTTAGCGAGGGGGCAGGCCTACGAGCAGTACGTC. Translation: CASSLARGQAYEQYV.

The V gene is TRBV4-3, the J gene TRBJ2-5; D is undetermined. This CDR3 is built from 13 residues. CDR1 is LGHNA and CDR2 is YSLEER in the germline V gene. Trimming removed 0 bases from V and 11 bases from J, with 13 bases in between. The CDR3 region is CASSQEGNSEQYF. Here the CDR3 DNA reads TGCGCCAGCAGCCAAGAAGGCAACTCGGAGCAGTACTTC.

This clone occurred a few times. This chain joins TRBV19 and TRBJ1-5, with 7 bases that match TRBD1. Germline V CDR1 and CDR2: LNHDA, SQIVND (reference sequence). Unmatched junction bases numbered 0, after V lost 6 bases and J lost 4 bases. The CDR3 length is 12 residues. The CDR3 here is CASRQGNQPQHF. The CDR3 DNA reads as TGTGCCAGTAGACAGGGGAATCAGCCCCAGCATTTT.